The sequence of this T cell receptor beta chain was determined in a study of tumor and adjacent non-tumor tissue in lung cancer. The template was RNA from unsorted bulk tissue. This non-tumor lung sample came from over 3 cm beyond the tumor edge. There are 16 residues in the CDR3. V was clipped by 9 bases and J by 3 bases; unmatched bases: 17. Germline-derived CDR1 and CDR2 are SGHVS and FQNEAQ. This clonotype was seen a single time. Three rounds of nested PCR, following a modified ARM-PCR protocol, produced the TCRbeta library. MiXCR was run by TCRdb on the multiplex PCR reads, yielding one entry per CDR3 protein. The sample yields about 90,000 distinct CDR3 sequences, around 80% seen once.

The J gene is TRBJ2-7, the V gene TRBV7-8; TRBD2 aligns across 7 bases. The sequenced sample was distant non-tumor lung tissue. This TCR came from a woman between 45 and 60 years old with non-small cell lung cancer. The CDR3 region is CARGKKQRGPFYEQYF. In DNA form, the CDR3 reads TGTGCCAGGGGAAAGAAGCAGCGGGGACCTTTCTACGAGCAGTACTTC.